Listed here are 11 T cell receptor beta chains from one sample, sequenced in a study of blood T cell repertoires in COVID-19. Measured with immunoSEQ multiplex PCR; TCRdb has only the in-frame clones, and not every one. The sample contains 250,000 to 300,000 clones, around 84% of which appear only once. Sequences were obtained from PBMCs or T cells enriched from blood (not recorded which). The receptors stem from a man younger than 40 with acute COVID-19.

The chain has TRBV14 and TRBJ2-4; 9 bases match TRBD1. There are 16 residues in the CDR3. The V and J ends lost 5 bases and 10 bases, in that order; junction bases with no gene match: 15. Germline V gives CDR1 SGHDN, CDR2 FVKESK. The chain's CDR3 is CASSSRGGRQGVIQYF. The CDR3 DNA follows: TGTGCCAGCAGCTCAAGAGGGGGTCGACAGGGGGTGATTCAGTACTTC.

This CDR3 is CASSLPGNTEAFF. The CDR3 DNA reads TGTGCCAGCAGCTTACCAGGGAACACTGAAGCTTTCTTT. This chain links TRBV7-3 with TRBJ1-1; D remains unclear. The CDR3 contains 13 residues. Trimming left V 2 bases short and J 1 base short, with 5 bases between. Germline V gene lookup returns CDR1 SGHTA and CDR2 FQGTGA.

The chain recombines TRBV5-4 with TRBJ2-2; 8 bases agree with TRBD2. This CDR3 spans 16 amino acids. In germline, CDR1 is SGHNT, CDR2 YYREEE (reference sequence). V was pared by 1 base and J by 2 bases, with 4 bases of the junction left unmatched. Here the CDR3 DNA reads TGTGCCAGCAGCTTGTGGCGGGGGGTCAACACCGGGGAGCTGTTTTTT. Protein sequence: CASSLWRGVNTGELFF. Looking up the rest from reference TRBV5-4 and TRBJ2-2 gives the full variable domain: ETGVTQSPTHLIKTRGQQVTLRCSSQSGHNTVSWYQQALGQGPQFIFQYYREEENGRGNFPPRFSGLQFPNYSSELNVNALELDDSALYLCASSLWRGVNTGELFFGEGSRLTVL.

This sequence joins TRBV7-9 and TRBJ1-2; TRBD1 matches at 8 bases. From germline, CDR1 is SEHNR and CDR2 FQNEAQ (reference sequence). The CDR3 contains 15 residues. J gave up 0 bases and V 4 bases, and 4 bases lay outside the gene matches. CDR3 residues: CASSSQGAANYGYTF. The DNA of the CDR3 is TGTGCCAGCAGCTCCCAGGGGGCAGCTAACTATGGCTACACCTTC.

This clone has only one observation. The rearrangement joins TRBV30 to TRBJ2-3; 10 bases are shared with TRBD2. The CDR3 has 16 amino acids. Germline V lookup: CDR1 GTSNPN, CDR2 SVGIG (reference sequence). V was pared by 1 base and J by 3 bases, with 7 bases of the junction left unmatched. The CDR3 coding sequence is TGTGCCTGGAGTGCCACCCATAGCGGGGGGACAGATACGCAGTATTTT. As protein: CAWSATHSGGTDTQYF.

The chain couples TRBV28 to TRBJ1-5, with D unresolved. V was shortened by 8 bases and J by 3 bases, with 14 bases between the two germline ends. The CDR3 contains 14 residues. From germline, CDR1 is MDHEN and CDR2 SYDVKM. This chain's CDR3 is CASAAAGNNQPQHF. CDR3 sequence (DNA): TGTGCCAGCGCGGCCGCCGGCAACAATCAGCCCCAGCATTTT. Drawing the rest from reference TRBV28 and TRBJ1-5, the complete variable domain is DVKVTQSSRYLVKRTGEKVFLECVQDMDHENMFWYRQDPGLGLRLIYFSYDVKMKEKGDIPEGYSVSREKKERFSLILESASTNQTSMYLCASAAAGNNQPQHFGDGTRLSIL.

This chain connects TRBV28 to TRBJ2-1; D not resolved. This CDR3 comprises 14 residues. Trimming removed 2 bases from V and 8 bases from J, with 13 bases in between. Germline V CDR1 and CDR2: MDHEN, SYDVKM. This CDR3 is CASSLASRFDEQFF. The CDR3 DNA is TGTGCCAGCAGTTTAGCTTCCAGGTTCGATGAGCAGTTCTTC. Together with reference TRBV28 and TRBJ2-1, the CDR3 gives the full variable domain: DVKVTQSSRYLVKRTGEKVFLECVQDMDHENMFWYRQDPGLGLRLIYFSYDVKMKEKGDIPEGYSVSREKKERFSLILESASTNQTSMYLCASSLASRFDEQFFGPGTRLTVL.

This rearrangement joins TRBV7-3 to TRBJ2-5; tentative D call: TRBD1 (6 bases). Trimming cost V 5 bases and J 5 bases, with 15 bases left between them. Germline CDR1 is SGHTA and CDR2 is FQGTGA. The CDR3 sequence is 14 residues long. The CDR3, as DNA: TGTGCCAGCAGCGGGGGCAATGAGTGGGAGACCCAGTACTTC. This sequence encodes CASSGGNEWETQYF. The variable domain in full, with the rest retrieved from reference TRBV7-3 and TRBJ2-5, is GAGVSQTPSNKVTEKGKYVELRCDPISGHTALYWYRQSLGQGPEFLIYFQGTGAADDSGLPNDRFFAVRPEGSVSTLKIQRTERGDSAVYLCASSGGNEWETQYFGPGTRLLVL.

The chain has TRBV6-1 and TRBJ2-7, with D possibly TRBD1 on 6 matching bases. The V and J ends lost 3 bases and 3 bases respectively, with 12 bases between them. Germline CDR1 MNHNS, CDR2 SASEGT. The CDR3 spans 14 residues. This chain's CDR3 is CASSDLGHLYEQYV. The CDR3 DNA follows: TGTGCCAGCAGTGATTTGGGACACCTCTACGAGCAGTACGTC.

The chain links TRBV14 to TRBJ2-3; TRBD2 is a possible D gene (6 bases). V was trimmed by 4 bases and J by 4 bases, leaving 15 bases between them. Germline V gives CDR1 SGHDN, CDR2 FVKESK. The CDR3 has 15 residues. CDR3 residues: CASSRTSSVADTQYF. CDR3 DNA sequence: TGTGCCAGCAGCCGAACTAGCAGCGTGGCAGATACGCAGTATTTT.

The J gene is TRBJ1-3, the V gene TRBV5-5; D is ambiguous. V was clipped by 4 bases and J by 8 bases, with 10 bases between them. Germline CDR1 is SGHKS and CDR2 is YYEKEE (reference sequence). The CDR3 covers 12 residues. The CDR3 region has the DNA TGTGCCAGCAGCGAGGCGACGGACACCATATATTTT. As protein: CASSEATDTIYF.